What follows are 10 T cell receptor beta chains derived from one specimen sequenced in a study of T cell changes during pregnancy in multiple sclerosis. Libraries were prepared by immunoSEQ multiplex PCR; TCRdb keeps only in-frame clonotypes and omits some of them. The sample has approximately 65,000 clones; around nine tenths are singletons. The sequences come from peripheral blood, collected in the third trimester of pregnancy. These receptors were obtained from a female donor in good health, enrolled as a control in a pregnancy study.

CDR3 amino acids: CATSSTGIDKYF. The CDR3 DNA follows: TGTGCCACCAGCTCGACAGGTATTGATAAGTATTTT. The chain combines TRBV15 with TRBJ2-3; possibly TRBD1 for D (6 bases). The V end lost 5 bases, the J end lost 13 bases, and 16 bases lay between the germline ends. This CDR3 spans 12 amino acids. Germline V lookup: CDR1 LNHNV, CDR2 YYDKDF (reference sequence).

This chain links TRBV5-1 with TRBJ2-1; the match to TRBD1 covers 11 bases. The ends lost 2 bases at V and 12 bases at J; junction bases unmatched: 4. Germline V gives CDR1 SGHRS, CDR2 YFSETQ. The CDR3 spans 13 residues. The CDR3 region has the DNA TGCGCCAGCAGCTTAGGACAGGGGGCTTGGCAGTTCTTC. This encodes CASSLGQGAWQFF. The variable domain in full, completed from reference TRBV5-1 and TRBJ2-1, reads KAGVTQTPRYLIKTRGQQVTLSCSPISGHRSVSWYQQTPGQGLQFLFEYFSETQRNKGNFPGRFSGRQFSNSRSEMNVSTLELGDSALYLCASSLGQGAWQFFGPGTRLTVL.

The rearrangement links TRBV7-6 to TRBJ1-4, with D perhaps matching TRBD1 (5 bases). The CDR3 spans 16 residues. Trimming took off 5 bases at V and 4 bases at J, with 17 bases between the two ends. Germline lookup yields CDR1 SGHVS and CDR2 FNYEAQ. CDR3 amino acids: CASSPAPTDSNEKLFF. The CDR3 DNA is TGTGCCAGCAGCCCCGCCCCCACTGACAGTAATGAAAAACTGTTTTTT. Full variable domain (outside the CDR3, taken from reference TRBV7-6 and TRBJ1-4): GAGVSQSPRYKVTKRGQDVALRCDPISGHVSLYWYRQALGQGPEFLTYFNYEAQQDKSGLPNDRFSAERPEGSISTLTIQRTEQRDSAMYRCASSPAPTDSNEKLFFGSGTQLSVL.

The V gene is TRBV19, the J gene TRBJ1-2; 7 nucleotides line up with TRBD1. Germline trimming cut 5 bases from V and 5 bases from J; bases unmatched to any gene: 11. This CDR3 contains 15 residues. Germline-derived CDR1 and CDR2 are LNHDA and SQIVND (reference sequence). The CDR3 sequence is CASSPQRTGQYGYTF. The CDR3 region has the DNA TGTGCCAGTAGTCCCCAAAGGACAGGTCAATATGGCTACACCTTC.

The chain carries TRBV5-1 and TRBJ1-2; D remains unclear. V lost 0 bases to trimming and J lost 7 bases, with 4 bases between them. CDR1 and CDR2 from the germline V gene are SGHRS and YFSETQ. There are 11 residues in the CDR3. The CDR3: CASSLGSGYTF. Here the CDR3 DNA reads TGCGCCAGCAGCTTGGGCAGTGGCTACACCTTC.

V is TRBV27 and J is TRBJ2-5; D possibly corresponds to TRBD1 (6 bases). The CDR3 contains 14 residues. The ends were cut back, 5 bases at V and 7 bases at J, with 17 bases in the middle. Germline assignment: CDR1 MNHEY and CDR2 SMNVEV (reference sequence). CDR3 coding DNA: TGTGCCAGCAGTGGGTATACAGGGTCGGGGACCCAGTACTTC. Protein sequence: CASSGYTGSGTQYF.

V usage is TRBV5-1 and J usage is TRBJ1-1; the D gene is possibly TRBD1 (6 bases). The CDR3 extends over 14 amino acids. Germline lookup yields CDR1 SGHRS and CDR2 YFSETQ. V dropped 7 bases and J dropped 1 base, with 14 bases sitting between them. In DNA form, the CDR3 reads TGCGCCAGCTCTCTAATCAGGGGGAACACTGAAGCTTTCTTT. Translated: CASSLIRGNTEAFF.

This sequence joins TRBV4-3 and TRBJ1-1; a weak D match, TRBD1 (6 bases). The CDR3 sequence is 13 residues long. Trimming took off 4 bases at V and 4 bases at J, with 10 bases between the two ends. The germline V gene encodes CDR1 LGHNA and CDR2 YSLEER. CDR3 residues: CASSRGQSTEAFF. The CDR3, as DNA: TGCGCCAGCAGCCGCGGACAGAGCACTGAAGCTTTCTTT.

The chain employs TRBV18 and TRBJ2-7; D is possibly TRBD1 (6 bases). CDR1 and CDR2 from the germline V gene are KGHSH and LQKENI. The CDR3 runs to 13 residues. Trimming stripped 2 bases from V and 5 bases from J, with 10 bases between. The CDR3 DNA follows: TGTGCCAGCTCACCAGCAGGGGCCCACGAGCAGTACTTC. Protein: CASSPAGAHEQYF.

The rearrangement joins TRBV4-3 to TRBJ1-5; 8 nucleotides align to TRBD1. Germline V gene lookup returns CDR1 LGHNA and CDR2 YSLEER. V shed 7 bases and J 4 bases; nucleotides not matched to a gene: 9. There are 15 residues in the CDR3. The CDR3 loop is CASNLRGQANQPQHF. CDR3 nucleotide sequence: TGCGCCAGCAACCTCCGGGGACAGGCGAATCAGCCCCAGCATTTT.